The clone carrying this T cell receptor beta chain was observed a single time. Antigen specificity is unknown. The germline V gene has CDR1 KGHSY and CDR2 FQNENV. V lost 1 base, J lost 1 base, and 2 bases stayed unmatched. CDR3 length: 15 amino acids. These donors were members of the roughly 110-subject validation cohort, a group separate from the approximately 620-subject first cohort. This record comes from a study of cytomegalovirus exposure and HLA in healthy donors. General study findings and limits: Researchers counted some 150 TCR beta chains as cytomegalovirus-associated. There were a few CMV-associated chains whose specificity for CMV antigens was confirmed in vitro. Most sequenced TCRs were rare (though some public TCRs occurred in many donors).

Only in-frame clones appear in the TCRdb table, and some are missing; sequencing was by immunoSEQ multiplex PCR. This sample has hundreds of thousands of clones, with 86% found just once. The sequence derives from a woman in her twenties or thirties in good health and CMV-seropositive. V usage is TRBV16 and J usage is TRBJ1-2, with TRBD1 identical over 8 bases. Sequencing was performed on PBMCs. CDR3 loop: CASSQYTGGNYGYTF. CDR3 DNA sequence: TGTGCCAGCAGCCAATACACAGGGGGTAACTATGGCTACACCTTC.